This entry lists 24 T cell receptor beta chains sequenced from one sample in a study of blood T cell repertoires in COVID-19. Some clones are missing from TCRdb's copy, which holds only in-frame ones; the method was immunoSEQ multiplex PCR. Here the sample spans fewer than 250,000 clones, approximately 80% being singletons. The specimen sequenced was peripheral blood. These receptors came from an elderly woman with COVID-19, enrolled during active disease.

This chain links TRBV30 with TRBJ2-3; 9 bases match TRBD1. The length of the CDR3 is 15 residues. Looked up from germline, CDR1 is GTSNPN and CDR2 is SVGIG (reference sequence). The trim removed 3 bases at V and 11 bases at J, leaving 15 bases unmatched. CDR3 in amino acids: CAWRGPGTGTLKQYF. The CDR3 coding sequence is TGTGCCTGGAGAGGACCCGGGACAGGGACCTTAAAGCAGTATTTT.

This clone was seen just once. The chain uses TRBV18 and TRBJ2-3; 9 bases match TRBD2. Germline CDR1 reads KGHSH; CDR2 reads LQKENI. V was pared by 8 bases and J by 2 bases, with 8 bases of the junction left unmatched. There are 15 residues in the CDR3. CDR3 protein: CASQIGGGATDTQYF. The DNA for the CDR3 is TGTGCCAGCCAAATAGGCGGGGGGGCCACAGATACGCAGTATTTT.

The chain couples TRBV19 to TRBJ1-2, with 12 positions matching TRBD1. The V and J ends lost 7 bases and 2 bases, in that order; junction bases with no gene match: 5. Germline CDR1 is LNHDA and CDR2 is SQIVND (reference sequence). The CDR3 has 15 residues. CDR3 sequence reads: CASTLGTGGNYGYTF. The CDR3, as DNA: TGTGCCAGTACCCTCGGGACAGGGGGCAACTATGGCTACACCTTC.

This chain connects TRBV24-1 to TRBJ1-1; TRBD1 agrees at 12 bases. There are 16 residues in the CDR3. The ends lost 2 bases at V and 2 bases at J; junction bases unmatched: 2. Germline CDR1 reads KGHDR; CDR2 reads SFDVKD. The CDR3 coding sequence is TGTGCCACCAGTGATTCTGGGACAGGGGGCAACACTGAAGCTTTCTTT. Its protein is CATSDSGTGGNTEAFF.

The chain recombines TRBV5-1 with TRBJ1-5, with 7 bases identical to TRBD1. The CDR3 consists of 14 residues. Germline CDR1 and CDR2: SGHRS and YFSETQ. V lost 2 bases, J lost 3 bases, and 2 bases stayed unmatched. This CDR3 reads CASSLEGANQPQHF. The CDR3, as DNA: TGCGCCAGCAGCTTAGAGGGGGCCAATCAGCCCCAGCATTTT. Based on the CDR3 plus reference TRBV5-1 and TRBJ1-5, the full variable domain is KAGVTQTPRYLIKTRGQQVTLSCSPISGHRSVSWYQQTPGQGLQFLFEYFSETQRNKGNFPGRFSGRQFSNSRSEMNVSTLELGDSALYLCASSLEGANQPQHFGDGTRLSIL.

The V gene is TRBV18, the J gene TRBJ2-3; tentatively, D is TRBD1 (5 bases). V was trimmed by 0 bases and J by 1 base, leaving 8 bases between them. Germline V lookup: CDR1 KGHSH, CDR2 LQKENI. The CDR3 totals 15 residues. The CDR3 bases are TGTGCCAGCTCACCACCGGTAGGGGGCACAGATACGCAGTATTTT. This sequence encodes CASSPPVGGTDTQYF.

The V gene is TRBV7-9, the J gene TRBJ2-1, with 7 bases lining up with TRBD2. The CDR3 totals 18 residues. Germline-derived CDR1 and CDR2 are SEHNR and FQNEAQ (reference sequence). The J segment lost 0 bases and the V segment lost 1 base, leaving 9 bases of the junction unmatched. In DNA, the CDR3 is TGTGCCAGCAGCTTAGGCACGGCTCTAGCGGCCTCCTACAATGAGCAGTTCTTC. Translation gives CASSLGTALAASYNEQFF. Full variable domain (missing parts from reference TRBV7-9 and TRBJ2-1): DTGVSQNPRHKITKRGQNVTFRCDPISEHNRLYWYRQTLGQGPEFLTYFQNEAQLEKSRLLSDRFSAERPKGSFSTLEIQRTEQGDSAMYLCASSLGTALAASYNEQFFGPGTRLTVL.

V and J are TRBV3-1 (or the pseudogene TRBV3-2) and TRBJ2-7, with 8 bases fitting TRBD1. Germline CDR1 is LGHDT and CDR2 is YNNKEL (reference sequence). The CDR3 is 15 amino acids. The V and J ends lost 4 bases and 2 bases, in that order; junction bases with no gene match: 7. CDR3 region: CASSPGKDRAYEQYF. The CDR3 DNA reads TGTGCCAGCAGCCCGGGTAAGGACAGGGCCTACGAGCAGTACTTC.

In this sample, this clone turned up once. The chain is built from TRBV19 and TRBJ1-3; D is undetermined. The germline V and J ends were trimmed by 9 bases and 0 bases, with 12 bases remaining between them. Germline V gene data show CDR1 as LNHDA and CDR2 as SQIVND (reference sequence). There are 14 residues in the CDR3. CDR3 in amino acids: CASNSDSSGNTIYF. CDR3 coding DNA: TGTGCCAGCAACAGTGATTCCTCTGGAAACACCATATATTTT.

V is TRBV6-2 or TRBV6-3 and J is TRBJ2-1; D is perhaps TRBD1 (6 bases). The CDR3 extends over 12 amino acids. Germline assignment: CDR1 MNHEY and CDR2 SVGEGT. V lost 6 bases, J lost 10 bases, and 13 bases lay in between. The CDR3 nucleotides are TGTGCCAGCAGCCTACAGGGCGGCGAGCAGTTCTTC. This translates into CASSLQGGEQFF.

Judged by abundance, this clone is medium-sized (0.01 to 0.1%). The chain combines TRBV5-1 with TRBJ1-1, with 7 bases fitting TRBD1. After removal of 5 bases from V and 4 bases from J, the junction contained 8 bases not matched to a gene. The CDR3 covers 14 residues. Germline V gene lookup returns CDR1 SGHRS and CDR2 YFSETQ. CDR3: CASRRTGEVTEAFF. DNA for the CDR3: TGCGCCAGCAGGCGCACAGGGGAGGTCACTGAAGCTTTCTTT. Complete variable domain (other parts from reference TRBV5-1 and TRBJ1-1): KAGVTQTPRYLIKTRGQQVTLSCSPISGHRSVSWYQQTPGQGLQFLFEYFSETQRNKGNFPGRFSGRQFSNSRSEMNVSTLELGDSALYLCASRRTGEVTEAFFGQGTRLTVV.

This rearrangement joins TRBV6-6 to TRBJ1-5, with a possible D match to TRBD1 (6 bases). Germline V lookup: CDR1 MNHNY, CDR2 SVGAGI (reference sequence). V gave up 6 bases and J gave up 1 base, with 10 bases separating them. The CDR3 covers 14 residues. CDR3 residues: CASSTDRSNQPQHF. CDR3 sequence (DNA): TGTGCCAGCAGCACGGACAGAAGCAATCAGCCCCAGCATTTT.

About this clone itself: The junction shows a germline mismatch at one end, possibly a read error. J is TRBJ2-3 and V is TRBV7-7, with D perhaps TRBD1 (5 bases). The CDR3 sequence is 13 residues long. CDR1 SSHAT and CDR2 FNYEAQ come from the germline V gene (reference sequence). The CDR3 DNA is TGTGCTAGCAGCTTACAGGGCACAGATACGCAGTATTTT. Protein sequence: CASSLQGTDTQYF.

The J gene is TRBJ2-5, the V gene TRBV24-1; 9 nucleotides match TRBD1. Germline V CDR1 and CDR2: KGHDR, SFDVKD. The length of the CDR3 is 16 residues. V lost 2 bases and J lost 1; bases outside the gene matches: 4. The CDR3 sequence: CATSDSPQGAQETQYF. The DNA for the CDR3 is TGTGCCACCAGTGATTCCCCACAGGGGGCCCAAGAGACCCAGTACTTC.

The chain uses TRBV18 and TRBJ2-5; TRBD2 matches at 9 bases. Germline V gives CDR1 KGHSH, CDR2 LQKENI. The CDR3 loop spans 15 amino acids. With V trimmed by 2 bases and J by 3 bases, 4 bases remained unmatched. CDR3 sequence: CASSPGGGAEETQYF. Written as DNA, the CDR3 is TGTGCCAGCTCACCAGGCGGGGGGGCCGAAGAGACCCAGTACTTC.

The chain links TRBV18 to TRBJ1-1, with 8 bases matching TRBD1. The CDR3 loop spans 16 amino acids. V shed 6 bases, J shed 4 bases, and the junction held 13 bases outside the gene matches. In germline, CDR1 is KGHSH, CDR2 LQKENI. CDR3 amino acids: CASSLNVQGAGTEAFF. Written as DNA, the CDR3 is TGTGCCAGCTCGCTGAATGTCCAGGGGGCCGGCACTGAAGCTTTCTTT.

The chain is built from TRBV11-3 and TRBJ2-1; 8 bases agree with TRBD2. The ends lost 4 bases at V and 1 base at J; junction bases unmatched: 9. In germline, CDR1 is SGHNT, CDR2 YENEEA. This CDR3 region has 17 residues. CDR3 nucleotides: TGTGCCAGCAGCTCCAAGAGGGCGGGGGGTTCCTACAATGAGCAGTTCTTC. It is translated as CASSSKRAGGSYNEQFF.

This sequence joins TRBV7-9 and TRBJ2-5, with 10 positions matching TRBD1. This CDR3 is 18 amino acids long. Germline V lookup: CDR1 SEHNR, CDR2 FQNEAQ (reference sequence). After removal of 5 bases from V and 5 bases from J, the junction contained 17 bases not matched to a gene. The CDR3 protein is CASSPLRDRGPNRETQYF. DNA for the CDR3: TGTGCCAGCAGCCCGCTCCGGGACAGGGGTCCGAATAGGGAGACCCAGTACTTC.

The chain employs TRBV4-1 and TRBJ2-3; 8 bases match TRBD2. Germline loops: CDR1 MGHRA, CDR2 YSYEKL. With V trimmed by 4 bases and J by 9 bases, 15 bases remained unmatched. This CDR3 comprises 16 residues. The CDR3 nucleotides read TGCGCCAGCAGCCCAGTCGCGGGGGGCGCTCAGGGAACGCAGTATTTT. This codes for CASSPVAGGAQGTQYF.

CDR3 in DNA: TGTGCCATCAGTGAGTCACGGGGGGATCAGCCCCAGCATTTT. Translation: CAISESRGDQPQHF. J is TRBJ1-5 and V is TRBV10-3, with TRBD1 as a possible D gene (5 bases). CDR1 and CDR2 (germline): ENHRY, SYGVKD. The V gene lost 0 bases and the J gene lost 5 bases, with 8 bases spanning the gap. This CDR3 region has 14 residues.

This chain joins TRBV2 and TRBJ1-3, with D maybe TRBD1 (5 bases). In germline, CDR1 is SNHLY, CDR2 FYNNEI. V was shortened by 6 bases and J by 9 bases, with 27 bases between the two germline ends. This CDR3 contains 17 residues. CDR3 protein: CASREPKTGTAGSTIYF. CDR3 nucleotide sequence: TGTGCCAGCAGGGAGCCCAAGACCGGGACCGCCGGGAGCACCATATATTTT.

The V gene is TRBV5-1, the J gene TRBJ2-7, with 7 bases identical to TRBD2. The CDR3 sequence is 14 residues long. The V gene's germline CDR1 is SGHRS and CDR2 YFSETQ. Trimming removed 1 base from V and 5 bases from J; junction bases left unmatched: 6. CDR3 amino acids: CASSLWGGRNEQYF. Here the CDR3 DNA reads TGCGCCAGCAGCTTGTGGGGGGGTCGTAACGAGCAGTACTTC. Full variable domain (outside the CDR3, taken from reference TRBV5-1 and TRBJ2-7): KAGVTQTPRYLIKTRGQQVTLSCSPISGHRSVSWYQQTPGQGLQFLFEYFSETQRNKGNFPGRFSGRQFSNSRSEMNVSTLELGDSALYLCASSLWGGRNEQYFGPGTRLTVT.

To note about this clone: The same CDR3 also results from other DNA sequences found in this sample. The chain couples TRBV18 to TRBJ1-1, with D possibly being TRBD1 (6 bases). The germline gives CDR1 KGHSH, CDR2 LQKENI. The CDR3 sequence is 15 residues long. V gave up 0 bases and J gave up 1 base, with 9 bases separating them. The CDR3 coding sequence is TGTGCCAGCTCACCACCACAGGGCGCGAACACTGAAGCTTTCTTT. It codes for CASSPPQGANTEAFF. Combining the CDR3 with reference TRBV18 and TRBJ1-1 gives the whole variable domain NAGVMQNPRHLVRRRGQEARLRCSPMKGHSHVYWYRQLPEEGLKFMVYLQKENIIDESGMPKERFSAEFPKEGPSILRIQQVVRGDSAAYFCASSPPQGANTEAFFGQGTRLTVV.

V gene TRBV15 combines with J gene TRBJ2-2; 7 nucleotides agree with TRBD1. Per the germline V gene, CDR1 is LNHNV and CDR2 is YYDKDF (reference sequence). After removal of 3 bases from V and 0 bases from J, the junction contained 1 base not matched to a gene. The CDR3 length is 15 residues. CDR3 nucleotide sequence: TGTGCCACCAGCAGTGACAGGGCGAACACCGGGGAGCTGTTTTTT. It is translated as CATSSDRANTGELFF.